The rows below give T cell receptor beta chains drawn from one sample of a study of long-term antiretroviral therapy in people with HIV. The protocol was immunoSEQ multiplex PCR, while the TCRdb copy is restricted to in-frame clones and leaves out a portion. The sample lists some 40,000 clones, less than 95% occurring once. Specimen: unsorted PBMCs, collected 9.2 years after starting antiretroviral therapy. Every receptor here comes from a young man with HIV. Each CDR3 is given with its conserved first and last residue. D genes are given only for firm matches. Size tells how often a clone was seen (once, few, many) or the class of an expanded clone, and some rows leave it out.

abundance	d_gene	v_gene	j_gene	CDR3aa	CDR3nt
.	.	TRBV27	TRBJ2-3	CASSTTPGYPSNTQYF	TGTGCCAGCAGTACGACCCCGGGGTACCCATCGAATACGCAGTATTTT
.	TRBD1	TRBV11-2	TRBJ1-4	CASTDRAEKLFF	TGTGCCAGCACGGACAGGGCTGAAAAACTGTTTTTT
once	TRBD1	TRBV13	TRBJ1-1	CASSLQGQGGAFF	TGTGCCAGCAGCTTACAGGGACAGGGGGGGGCTTTCTTT
.	.	TRBV4-2	TRBJ1-2	CASSQGTDLYGYTF	TGTGCCAGCAGCCAAGGGACAGATCTCTATGGCTACACCTTC
few	TRBD1	TRBV7-2	TRBJ1-2	CASSRTGGAYGYTF	TGTGCCAGCAGCCGGACAGGGGGCGCCTATGGCTACACCTTC
.	.	TRBV2	TRBJ1-3	CASSEVPQGSGNTIYF	TGTGCCAGCAGTGAAGTCCCACAGGGCTCTGGAAACACCATATATTTT
.	.	TRBV19	TRBJ1-6	CASSNGQGMPPLHF	TGTGCCAGTAGTAATGGGCAGGGGATGCCACCCCTCCACTTT
few	TRBD1	TRBV6-5	TRBJ1-2	CASSYGNRGGYTF	TGTGCCAGCAGTTACGGGAACAGGGGAGGCTACACCTTC
.	.	TRBV7-6	TRBJ1-6	CASSPGGSPLHF	TGTGCCAGCAGTCCTGGGGGTTCACCCCTCCACTTT
few	.	TRBV28	TRBJ1-4	CASSYPSQVEVDATNEKLFF	TGTGCCAGCAGTTACCCCTCACAGGTAGAGGTCGATGCAACTAATGAAAAACTGTTTTTT
once	.	TRBV6-1	TRBJ1-6	CASSESKVDSGSPLHF	TGTGCCAGCAGTGAATCGAAGGTGGACAGCGGCTCACCCCTCCACTTT
once	.	TRBV14	TRBJ2-4	CASSPPGAKNIQYF	TGTGCCAGCAGCCCCCCGGGGGCCAAAAACATTCAGTACTTC
.	TRBD2	TRBV12-5	TRBJ2-5	CASGLSGAQETQYF	TGTGCTAGTGGTTTGAGCGGGGCCCAAGAGACCCAGTACTTC
few	.	TRBV6-5	TRBJ1-5	CASRAGGFGNQPQHF	TGTGCCAGCAGAGCTGGGGGGTTCGGCAATCAGCCCCAGCATTTT
once	TRBD2	TRBV11-3	TRBJ2-1	CASSSGRGHEQFF	TGTGCCAGCAGCTCGGGGAGGGGTCATGAGCAGTTCTTC
.	TRBD2	TRBV10-3	TRBJ2-5	CAISPSGGAKGTQYF	TGTGCCATCAGCCCTAGCGGGGGGGCCAAGGGGACCCAGTACTTC
.	.	TRBV5-1	TRBJ1-1	CASSSGQLNTEAFF	TGCGCCAGCAGCTCCGGACAGCTTAACACTGAAGCTTTCTTT
.	.	TRBV4-1	TRBJ2-2	CASSQEEARVQPTGELFF	TGCGCCAGCAGCCAAGAAGAGGCCAGGGTCCAACCCACCGGGGAGCTGTTTTTT